Shown below are 15 T cell receptor beta chains from a single sample sequenced in a study of response to subunit inactivated influenza vaccine. TCRdb ran MiXCR on the RT-PCR reads and lists one entry per CDR3 protein. The table records roughly 570,000 distinct CDR3 sequences, 13% of them present only once. The sample in question was PBMCs from blood, obtained more than 35 days after vaccination. These receptors were collected from a man aged 50-60 years who received an inactivated influenza vaccine.

This clonotype was detected ten times or more. The chain carries TRBV12-3 or TRBV12-4 and TRBJ2-7; 12 nucleotides align to TRBD1. V shed 6 bases and J 12 bases; nucleotides not matched to a gene: 12. The length of the CDR3 is 14 residues. CDR3 bases: TGTGCCAGCAGCCCCGGGACAGGGGGCTCGCCACTGTACTTC. Amino acids: CASSPGTGGSPLYF.

At least ten counts were recorded for this clonotype. This sequence joins TRBV6-1 and TRBJ2-7, with 9 bases matching TRBD1. This CDR3 is 15 amino acids long. Trimming at V came to 6 bases and at J to 0 bases, leaving 6 bases not matched to a gene. The germline CDR1 and CDR2 sequences are MNHNS and SASEGT. CDR3 in amino acids: CASRPDRGNSYEQYF. The CDR3 DNA reads as TGTGCCAGCAGACCGGACAGGGGAAACTCCTACGAGCAGTACTTC.

This clonotype appeared a few times. This sequence joins TRBV10-3 and TRBJ2-2; 8 bases match TRBD1. Germline V gene data show CDR1 as ENHRY and CDR2 as SYGVKD. Unmatched junction bases numbered 9, after V lost 10 bases and J lost 5 bases. The length of the CDR3 is 14 residues. CDR3: CATEDRDQTGELFF. Written as DNA, the CDR3 is TGTGCCACCGAGGACAGGGATCAGACCGGGGAGCTGTTTTTT.

V is TRBV4-2 and J is TRBJ2-4, with D possibly being TRBD1 (6 bases). The CDR3 sequence is 18 residues long. The ends were cut back, 0 bases at V and 3 bases at J, with 18 bases in the middle. Germline CDR1 is LGHNA and CDR2 is YNFKEQ. DNA for the CDR3: TGTGCCAGCAGCCAAGAGAAGGGAACAGGGAATTACAAAAACATTCAGTACTTC. It codes for CASSQEKGTGNYKNIQYF.

V and J are TRBV10-3 and TRBJ1-5; 7 bases fit TRBD1. Germline V gene lookup returns CDR1 ENHRY and CDR2 SYGVKD. V was clipped by 11 bases and J by 2 bases; unmatched bases: 9. The CDR3 is made up of 14 amino acids. The CDR3 loop reads CASWDSKGNQPQHF. For the CDR3, the DNA is TGTGCCTCCTGGGACAGTAAGGGCAATCAGCCCCAGCATTTT.

This chain uses TRBV10-3 with TRBJ2-7; possible D gene TRBD1, 5 bases. Trimming took off 3 bases at V and 11 bases at J, with 14 bases between the two ends. This CDR3 spans 12 amino acids. Germline-derived CDR1 and CDR2 are ENHRY and SYGVKD. The CDR3 reads CAISDPNRQKYF. The DNA for the CDR3 is TGTGCCATCAGTGACCCGAACAGGCAGAAGTACTTC.

The chain couples TRBV5-1 to TRBJ2-7; maybe TRBD2 (6 bases). In germline, CDR1 is SGHRS, CDR2 YFSETQ. The ends were cut back, 0 bases at V and 2 bases at J, with 15 bases in the middle. CDR3 size: 16 residues. CDR3 sequence reads: CASSLGGDAGTYEQYF. CDR3 DNA: TGCGCCAGCAGCTTGGGGGGAGATGCGGGAACCTACGAGCAGTACTTC. The full variable domain, in which reference TRBV5-1 and TRBJ2-7 provide the parts outside the CDR3, is KAGVTQTPRYLIKTRGQQVTLSCSPISGHRSVSWYQQTPGQGLQFLFEYFSETQRNKGNFPGRFSGRQFSNSRSEMNVSTLELGDSALYLCASSLGGDAGTYEQYFGPGTRLTVT.

The chain joins TRBV12-3 or TRBV12-4 to TRBJ2-3; D is unclear. The CDR3 is 14 amino acids. V was trimmed by 1 base and J by 6 bases, leaving 11 bases between them. CDR3 sequence reads: CASSLDGIWDTQYF. The CDR3 region has the DNA TGTGCCAGCAGTTTAGACGGTATATGGGATACGCAGTATTTT.

This clonotype turned up a few times. This chain joins TRBV20-1 and TRBJ2-7; 10 nucleotides line up with TRBD2. Germline lookup yields CDR1 DFQATT and CDR2 SNEGSKA (reference sequence). V gave up 0 bases and J gave up 3 bases; unmatched junction bases: 5. The CDR3 is 15 residues long. As DNA, the CDR3 is TGCAGTGCTAGAGATTCAGCGGGAGGGGTCTACGAGCAGTACTTC. Its translation: CSARDSAGGVYEQYF.

This clonotype appeared many times. The CDR3: CASSQDPGQGRSTDTQYF. CDR3 DNA sequence: TGCGCCAGCAGCCAAGATCCCGGACAGGGGCGATCCACAGATACGCAGTATTTT. The V gene is TRBV4-3, the J gene TRBJ2-3, with 9 bases aligning to TRBD1. CDR1 is LGHNA and CDR2 is YSLEER in the germline V gene. Losses at the gene ends were 0 bases for V and 2 bases for J; bases not matched to a gene: 9. The CDR3 loop spans 18 amino acids.

At least ten counts were recorded for this clonotype. The chain carries TRBV27 and TRBJ1-1; D is ambiguous. Trimming shortened V by 2 bases and J by 1 base, and 5 bases separated the two germline ends. This CDR3 spans 13 amino acids. CDR1 is MNHEY and CDR2 is SMNVEV in the germline V gene (reference sequence). Here the CDR3 DNA reads TGTGCCAGCAGTTTAGAGGGGAACACTGAAGCTTTCTTT. It yields the protein CASSLEGNTEAFF.

V gene TRBV20-1 combines with J gene TRBJ2-3, with 8 bases that match TRBD1. This CDR3 is built from 14 residues. Trimming at V came to 2 bases and at J to 4 bases, leaving 5 bases not matched to a gene. Germline CDR1 is DFQATT and CDR2 is SNEGSKA (reference sequence). CDR3 residues: CSARQGANADTQYF. Here the CDR3 DNA reads TGCAGTGCTAGACAGGGGGCAAATGCAGATACGCAGTATTTT.

The rearrangement links TRBV20-1 to TRBJ2-2, with D unclear. Germline values: CDR1 DFQATT, CDR2 SNEGSKA (reference sequence). The CDR3 runs to 12 residues. V lost 1 base and J 3 bases, leaving 3 bases between the germline ends. Here the CDR3 DNA reads TGCAGTGCTAGAGGGGACACCGGGGAGCTGTTTTTT. This translates into CSARGDTGELFF.

This clonotype was counted only a few times. The V call is TRBV4-1, the J call TRBJ2-7; D is possibly TRBD1 (6 bases). CDR3 length equals 14 residues. V shed 4 bases and J shed 2 bases, with 12 bases lying between them. The germline CDR1 and CDR2 sequences are MGHRA and YSYEKL. The CDR3 loop is CASSPDRSTYEQYF. Written as DNA, the CDR3 is TGCGCCAGCAGCCCAGACAGGTCCACCTACGAGCAGTACTTC.

This clonotype was observed a few times. J is TRBJ2-3 and V is TRBV24-1; 9 nucleotides match TRBD2. CDR1 and CDR2 (germline): KGHDR, SFDVKD. V gave up 3 bases and J gave up 0 bases; unmatched junction bases: 6. The CDR3 is made up of 17 amino acids. The CDR3 sequence: CATSDKGLATSTDTQYF. The CDR3 region has the DNA TGTGCCACCAGTGATAAAGGACTAGCGACTAGCACAGATACGCAGTATTTT.